This TCR beta chain was identified in a study of early T cells in non-severe SARS-CoV-2 infection. Study-wide findings and caveats: Clonotype matching in VDJdb favored anti-spike CD8 responses and did not capture private and CD4 specificities.

TCRdb re-analysed the 5' RACE reads in MiXCR, keeping a single row per CDR3 protein. This sample carries over 60,000 distinct CDR3 sequences, around a tenth of them seen once, and the ten largest clones take less than 10%. This clonotype has a handful of counts. Its antigen is not identified. Germline-derived CDR1 and CDR2 are GTSNPN and SVGIG (reference sequence). CDR3 length: 15 amino acids. Trimming shortened V by 0 bases and J by 8 bases, and 19 bases separated the two germline ends. The chain recombines TRBV30 with TRBJ1-2; unclear D gene. The specimen comprised whole blood, sampled at baseline. The TCR comes from an adult who was a healthcare worker with PCR-confirmed SARS-CoV-2 infection or an uninfected control (not recorded which). CDR3 DNA: TGTGCCTGGAGTGTGGTAACTGGAGGGATGGACGGCTACACCTTC. Translating gives CAWSVVTGGMDGYTF. Based on the CDR3 plus reference TRBV30 and TRBJ1-2, the full variable domain is SQTIHQWPATLVQPVGSPLSLECTVEGTSNPNLYWYRQAAGRGLQLLFYSVGIGQISSEVPQNLSASRPQDRQFILSSKKLLLSDSGFYLCAWSVVTGGMDGYTFGSGTRLTVV.